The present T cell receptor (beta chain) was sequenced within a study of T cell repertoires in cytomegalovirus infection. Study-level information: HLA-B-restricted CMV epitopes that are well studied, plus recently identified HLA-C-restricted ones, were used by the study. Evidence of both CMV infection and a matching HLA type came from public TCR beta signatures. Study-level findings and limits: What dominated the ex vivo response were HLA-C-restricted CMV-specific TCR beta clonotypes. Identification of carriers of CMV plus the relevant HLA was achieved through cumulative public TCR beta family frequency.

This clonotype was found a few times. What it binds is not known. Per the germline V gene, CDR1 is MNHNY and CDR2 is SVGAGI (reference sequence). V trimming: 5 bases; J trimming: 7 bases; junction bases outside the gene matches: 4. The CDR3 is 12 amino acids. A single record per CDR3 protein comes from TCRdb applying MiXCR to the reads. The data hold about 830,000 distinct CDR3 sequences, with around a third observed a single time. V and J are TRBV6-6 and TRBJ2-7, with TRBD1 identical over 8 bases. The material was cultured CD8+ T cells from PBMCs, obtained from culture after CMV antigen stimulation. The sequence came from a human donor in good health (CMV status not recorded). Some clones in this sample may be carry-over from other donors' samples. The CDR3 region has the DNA TGTGCCAGCAGTCTTCGGACAGGGGAGCAGTACGTC. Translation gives CASSLRTGEQYV.